Below are 21 T cell receptor beta chains sequenced from a single sample in a study of T-cell reconstitution after alpha-beta-depleted transplantation in children. Preparing the TCRbeta library involved the use of unique molecular identifiers. One entry per CDR3 protein results from TCRdb running MiXCR on the PCR reads. The repertoire includes about 72,000 distinct CDR3 sequences, roughly 6.6% of them detected once, and around 2.5% sits in the top ten. The sequenced sample was PBMCs from the stem cell graft donor, obtained from the stem cell graft. Receptors originate from a human donor who donated a stem cell graft to a child with acute lymphoblastic leukemia.

This clonotype was counted at least ten times. This chain links TRBV6-2 or TRBV6-3 with TRBJ2-1, with D possibly TRBD1 on 6 matching bases. The germline V gene has CDR1 MNHEY and CDR2 SVGEGT. This CDR3 has 13 amino acids. V gave up 4 bases and J gave up 9 bases, with 13 bases separating them. Here the CDR3 reads CASSSHRVLEQFF. As DNA, the CDR3 is TGTGCCAGCAGTTCCCACAGGGTCCTTGAGCAGTTCTTC.

In this sample, this clonotype turned up many times. V gene TRBV20-1 combines with J gene TRBJ1-1; D may be TRBD1 (5 bases). This CDR3 is 14 amino acids long. Trimming took 1 base from V and 1 from J, leaving 10 bases between them. Germline CDR1 reads DFQATT; CDR2 reads SNEGSKA (reference sequence). DNA for the CDR3: TGCAGTGCTAGAGTCCCAGGGAAGAACACTGAAGCTTTCTTT. Its translation: CSARVPGKNTEAFF.

Many counts were recorded for this clonotype. This sequence joins TRBV12-3 or TRBV12-4 and TRBJ2-1, with D possibly matching TRBD2 (5 bases). CDR3 size: 17 residues. Between the trimmed V and J ends, which lost 3 bases and 3 bases, there was a span of 18 bases. The CDR3 DNA reads as TGTGCCAGCAGTTTTGATCTAGGCGGGCACAGCTACAATGAGCAGTTCTTC. Its protein product is CASSFDLGGHSYNEQFF.

As regards this clonotype: A much larger clone is a single base away; this may be a read error. This CDR3 is CASSPSGGEVTDTPYF. The CDR3 DNA reads as TGTGCCAGCAGCCCCAGCGGGGGGGAGGTCACAGATACGCCGTATTTT. The chain recombines TRBV7-9 with TRBJ2-3, with 10 bases lining up with TRBD2. CDR1 and CDR2 from the germline V gene are SEHNR and FQNEAQ (reference sequence). The CDR3 runs 16 residues.

This clonotype turned up a few times. J is TRBJ2-1 and V is TRBV7-2; D remains unclear. V was trimmed by 3 bases and J by 6 bases, leaving 6 bases between them. Germline CDR1 is SGHTA and CDR2 is FQGNSA. The CDR3 loop spans 12 amino acids. The CDR3 reads CASSFPPNEQFF. Here the CDR3 DNA reads TGTGCCAGCAGCTTCCCCCCCAATGAGCAGTTCTTC.

This clonotype was picked up many times. V is TRBV6-5 and J is TRBJ2-6, with D possibly being TRBD1 (5 bases). V lost 0 bases and J lost 3, with 6 bases in between. Germline CDR1 and CDR2: MNHEY and SVGAGI. This CDR3 is built from 15 residues. This chain's CDR3 is CASSYSGVGANVLTF. CDR3 nucleotide sequence: TGTGCCAGCAGTTACTCAGGGGTTGGGGCCAACGTCCTGACTTTC.

This clonotype was picked up many times. V is TRBV12-3 or TRBV12-4 and J is TRBJ2-2, with TRBD2 matching over 11 bases. There are 15 residues in the CDR3. The junction had 5 bases not matched to a gene; V was cut back by 6 bases and J by 5 bases. The CDR3 is CASRELAGVTGELFF. In DNA form, the CDR3 reads TGTGCCAGCAGGGAACTAGCGGGGGTGACCGGGGAGCTGTTTTTT.

In its sample, this clonotype was seen many times. V usage is TRBV20-1 and J usage is TRBJ1-3; D is possibly TRBD1 (5 bases). Trimming pared 6 bases from V and 1 base from J, leaving 13 bases between. Germline V lookup: CDR1 DFQATT, CDR2 SNEGSKA (reference sequence). The CDR3 spans 14 residues. CDR3 DNA sequence: TGCAGTGCCATAGAGGGACCTTCTGGAAACACCATATATTTT. Translated: CSAIEGPSGNTIYF.

Many counts were recorded for this clonotype. The chain carries TRBV10-2 and TRBJ2-3; 7 nucleotides agree with TRBD2. The ends lost 5 bases at V and 4 bases at J; junction bases unmatched: 18. This CDR3 is 18 amino acids long. The germline V gene has CDR1 WSHSY and CDR2 SAAADI. The CDR3 nucleotides read TGCGCCAGCAGTCATCTAGCGGTGGGGCCGGGAGAGGCAGATACGCAGTATTTT. It encodes CASSHLAVGPGEADTQYF.

This clonotype was seen at least ten times. J is TRBJ2-6 and V is TRBV20-1; D unresolved. Germline lookup yields CDR1 DFQATT and CDR2 SNEGSKA (reference sequence). V lost 6 bases, J lost 0 bases, and 6 bases lay in between. This CDR3 has 13 residues. The CDR3 DNA reads TGCAGTGCCCGGTTCTCTGGGGCCAACGTCCTGACTTTC. This encodes CSARFSGANVLTF.

This clonotype came up a few times. The V gene is TRBV5-4, the J gene TRBJ2-1, with TRBD2 matching over 7 bases. The CDR3 has 14 residues. CDR1 is SGHNT, CDR2 YYREEE, per germline (reference sequence). V shed 0 bases, J shed 8 bases, and the junction held 5 bases outside the gene matches. CDR3 protein: CASSLGLAVDEQFF. DNA for the CDR3: TGTGCCAGCAGCTTGGGACTAGCAGTCGATGAGCAGTTCTTC.

This clonotype was seen only once. The gene calls are TRBV4-3 and TRBJ2-1; possibly TRBD2 for D (6 bases). V was shortened by 0 bases and J by 4 bases, with 16 bases between the two germline ends. The length of the CDR3 is 17 residues. Germline CDR1 and CDR2: LGHNA and YSLEER. CDR3 residues: CASSQDRSLSGYNEQFF. In nucleotides, the CDR3 is TGCGCCAGCAGCCAAGATCGGAGTTTGAGCGGGTACAATGAGCAGTTCTTC.

In its sample, this clonotype was seen many times. The rearrangement joins TRBV12-3 or TRBV12-4 to TRBJ1-2; tentative D call: TRBD1 (6 bases). The V end was cut by 6 bases, the J end by 6 bases, with 17 bases between. The CDR3 contains 14 residues. CDR3 in amino acids: CASSSQGLGHGYTF. The CDR3 nucleotides read TGTGCCAGCAGCTCACAGGGACTAGGGCATGGCTACACCTTC.

This clonotype was observed a handful of times. This sequence joins TRBV20-1 and TRBJ2-1, with D hard to call. This CDR3 spans 12 amino acids. Germline lookup yields CDR1 DFQATT and CDR2 SNEGSKA (reference sequence). Trimming removed 1 base from V and 3 bases from J, with 4 bases in between. CDR3 nucleotides: TGCAGTGCTAGAGTCTACTACAATGAGCAGTTCTTC. This encodes CSARVYYNEQFF.

This clonotype was observed a handful of times. CDR3 sequence (DNA): TGCGCCAGCAGCTTGGCCTGGACAGCCAAGGACACTGAAGCTTTCTTT. Translation: CASSLAWTAKDTEAFF. The chain is built from TRBV5-1 and TRBJ1-1; D may be TRBD1 (6 bases). The CDR3 extends over 16 amino acids. The V end lost 0 bases, the J end lost 3 bases, and 15 bases lay between the germline ends. Germline CDR1 and CDR2: SGHRS and YFSETQ.

This clonotype was counted many times. The chain uses TRBV5-1 and TRBJ1-2, with D unclear. This CDR3 is 14 amino acids long. Per the germline V gene, CDR1 is SGHRS and CDR2 is YFSETQ. Trimming removed 1 base at V and 6 bases at J, with 13 bases between. This chain's CDR3 is CASSLMRAEDGYTF. The CDR3, as DNA: TGCGCCAGCAGCTTGATGAGAGCTGAGGATGGCTACACCTTC.

This clonotype was observed at least ten times. The rearrangement links TRBV29-1 to TRBJ2-1; 10 bases agree with TRBD2. V lost 2 bases and J lost 7; bases outside the gene matches: 5. Germline V lookup: CDR1 SQVTM, CDR2 ANQGSEA. The CDR3 runs to 14 residues. DNA for the CDR3: TGCAGCGTTGAAATCGGACTAGCGGAGAATGAGCAGTTCTTC. It specifies CSVEIGLAENEQFF.

This clonotype has a count of ten or more. The chain recombines TRBV6-2 or TRBV6-3 with TRBJ2-7; TRBD1 or TRBD2 may be the D gene (5 bases each). The germline CDR1 and CDR2 sequences are MNHEY and SVGEGT. Trimming cost V 0 bases and J 0 bases, with 9 bases left between them. The CDR3 loop spans 15 amino acids. For the CDR3, the DNA is TGTGCCAGCAGTTACTCGGGACCCAACTCCTACGAGCAGTACTTC. It yields the protein CASSYSGPNSYEQYF.

This clonotype has ten or more counts. This chain connects TRBV7-8 to TRBJ1-2; TRBD1 might be the D (6 bases). The ends were cut back, 5 bases at V and 7 bases at J, with 20 bases in the middle. The CDR3 sequence is 15 residues long. Germline V gives CDR1 SGHVS, CDR2 FQNEAQ. In DNA, the CDR3 is TGTGCCAGCAGCCCAAGGGGGGGGGAGCAGGTTGGCTACACCTTC. It codes for CASSPRGGEQVGYTF.

The chain uses TRBV18 and TRBJ1-4; D call uncertain. The CDR3 totals 12 residues. Trimming shortened V by 8 bases and J by 8 bases, and 12 bases separated the two germline ends. CDR1 KGHSH and CDR2 LQKENI come from the germline V gene. The DNA of the CDR3 is TGTGCCAGCGCTAATCAGCCGGAAAAACTGTTTTTT. Residues: CASANQPEKLFF.

This clonotype was detected only once. J is TRBJ1-3 and V is TRBV27; TRBD1 aligns across 9 bases. The V gene's germline CDR1 is MNHEY and CDR2 SMNVEV (reference sequence). The CDR3 contains 15 residues. Trimming cost V 4 bases and J 3 bases; bases outside gene matches: 4. The CDR3 DNA reads as TGTGCCAGCAGTTCCCGGACAGGGGTTGGAAACACCATATATTTT. Its protein is CASSSRTGVGNTIYF.